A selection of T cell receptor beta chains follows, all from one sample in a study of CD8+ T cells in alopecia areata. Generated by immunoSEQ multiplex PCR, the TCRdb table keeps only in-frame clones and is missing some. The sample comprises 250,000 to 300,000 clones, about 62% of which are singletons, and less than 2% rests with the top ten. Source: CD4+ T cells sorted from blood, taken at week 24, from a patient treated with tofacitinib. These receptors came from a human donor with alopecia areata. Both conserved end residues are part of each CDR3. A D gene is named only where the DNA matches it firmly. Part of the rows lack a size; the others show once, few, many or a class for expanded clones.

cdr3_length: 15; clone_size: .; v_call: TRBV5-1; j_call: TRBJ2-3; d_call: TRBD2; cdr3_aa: CASSSGLPFTDTQYF; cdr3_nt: TGCGCCAGCAGCTCGGGACTACCCTTCACAGATACGCAGTATTTT
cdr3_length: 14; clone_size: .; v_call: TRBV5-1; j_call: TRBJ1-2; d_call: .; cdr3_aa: CASSSAGGSYGYTF; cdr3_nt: TGCGCCAGCAGCTCGGCAGGCGGGAGCTATGGCTACACCTTC
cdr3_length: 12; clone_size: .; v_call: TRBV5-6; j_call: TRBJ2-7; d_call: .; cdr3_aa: CASSLTRTGQYF; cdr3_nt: TGTGCCAGCAGCCTAACTCGGACGGGACAGTACTTC
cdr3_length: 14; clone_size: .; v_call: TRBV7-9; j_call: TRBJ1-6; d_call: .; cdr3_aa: CASSFEGGSSPLHF; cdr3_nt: TGTGCCAGCAGCTTCGAGGGGGGGAGTTCACCCCTCCACTTT
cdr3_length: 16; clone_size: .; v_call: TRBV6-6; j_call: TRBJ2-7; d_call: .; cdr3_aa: CASSPGTAGRVSEQYF; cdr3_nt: TGTGCCAGCAGCCCTGGGACGGCGGGGCGGGTGAGCGAGCAGTACTTC
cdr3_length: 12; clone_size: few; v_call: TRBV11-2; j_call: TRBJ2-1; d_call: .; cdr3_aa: CASSSLAVEQFF; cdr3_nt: TGTGCCAGCAGCTCTTTAGCTGTTGAGCAGTTCTTC
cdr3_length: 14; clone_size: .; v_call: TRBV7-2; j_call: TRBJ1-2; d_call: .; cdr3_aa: CASSIGTGNYGYTF; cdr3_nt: TGTGCCAGCAGCATAGGGACGGGGAACTATGGCTACACCTTC
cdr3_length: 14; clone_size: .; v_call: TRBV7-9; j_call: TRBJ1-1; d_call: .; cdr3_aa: CASTFTDANTEAFF; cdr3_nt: TGTGCCAGCACCTTCACTGATGCGAACACTGAAGCTTTCTTT
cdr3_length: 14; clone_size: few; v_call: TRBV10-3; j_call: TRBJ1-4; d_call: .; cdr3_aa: CAISGGGFNEKLFF; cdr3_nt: TGTGCCATCAGTGGAGGGGGGTTTAATGAAAAACTGTTTTTT
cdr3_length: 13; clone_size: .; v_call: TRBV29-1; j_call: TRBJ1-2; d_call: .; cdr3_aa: CSVDTGWERGYTF; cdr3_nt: TGCAGCGTCGATACAGGGTGGGAAAGAGGCTACACCTTC
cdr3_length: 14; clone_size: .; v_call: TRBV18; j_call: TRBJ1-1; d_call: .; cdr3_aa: CASSQYFGNTEAFF; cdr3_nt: .
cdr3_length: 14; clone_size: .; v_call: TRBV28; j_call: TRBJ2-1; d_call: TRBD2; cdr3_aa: CASMGLAGTNEQFF; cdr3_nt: TGTGCCAGCATGGGGCTAGCGGGAACCAATGAGCAGTTCTTC
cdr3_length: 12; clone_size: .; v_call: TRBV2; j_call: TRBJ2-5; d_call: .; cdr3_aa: CASSVARETQYF; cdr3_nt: TGTGCCAGCAGTGTAGCGAGGGAGACCCAGTACTTC
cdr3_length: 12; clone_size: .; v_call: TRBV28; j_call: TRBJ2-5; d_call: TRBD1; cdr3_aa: CATNRGRETQYF; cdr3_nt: TGTGCCACCAATAGGGGGCGGGAGACCCAGTACTTC
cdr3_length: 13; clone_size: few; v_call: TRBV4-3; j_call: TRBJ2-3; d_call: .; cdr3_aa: CASSPLGADTQYF; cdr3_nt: TGCGCCAGCAGCCCGTTAGGGGCAGATACGCAGTATTTT
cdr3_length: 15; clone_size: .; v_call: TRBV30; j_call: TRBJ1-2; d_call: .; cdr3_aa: CAWSAFSGWGDGYTF; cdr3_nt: TGTGCCTGGAGTGCCTTCTCGGGGTGGGGAGATGGCTACACCTTC
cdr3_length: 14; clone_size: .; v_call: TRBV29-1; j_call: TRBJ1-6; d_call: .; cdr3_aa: CSVVGQGGMPALHF; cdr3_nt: TGCAGCGTTGTTGGGCAGGGAGGAATGCCGGCCCTCCACTTT
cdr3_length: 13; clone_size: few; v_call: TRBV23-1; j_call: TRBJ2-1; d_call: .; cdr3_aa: CASSVGGRNEQFF; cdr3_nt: TGCGCCAGCAGTGTTGGGGGCCGAAATGAGCAGTTCTTC
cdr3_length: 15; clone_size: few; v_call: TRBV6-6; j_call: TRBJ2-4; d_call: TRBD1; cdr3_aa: CASRQGAFAKNIQYF; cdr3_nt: TGTGCCAGCAGACAGGGGGCTTTTGCCAAAAACATTCAGTACTTC
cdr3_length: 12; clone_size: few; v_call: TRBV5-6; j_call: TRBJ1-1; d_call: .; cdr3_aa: CASTGPGRKAFF; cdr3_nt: TGTGCCAGCACCGGTCCGGGACGGAAAGCTTTCTTT
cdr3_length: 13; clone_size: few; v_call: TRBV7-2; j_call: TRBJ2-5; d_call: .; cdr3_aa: CASSLAPEFTQYF; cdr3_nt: TGTGCCAGCAGCTTAGCGCCCGAGTTCACCCAGTACTTC
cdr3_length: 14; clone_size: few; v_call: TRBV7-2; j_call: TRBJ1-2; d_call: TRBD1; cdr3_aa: CASSLVLQGDGYTF; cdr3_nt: TGTGCCAGCAGCTTAGTCCTTCAGGGGGATGGCTACACCTTC
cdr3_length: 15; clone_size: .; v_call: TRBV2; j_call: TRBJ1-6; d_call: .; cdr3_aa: CASSDSDGRVSPLHF; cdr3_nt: TGTGCCAGCAGTGATTCGGACGGGCGGGTCTCACCCCTCCACTTT